Listed below are T cell receptor beta chains from one sample, sequenced in a study of sequential checkpoint blockade in melanoma. The method was immunoSEQ multiplex PCR; TCRdb's version includes in-frame clones alone and lacks a portion of them. The sample holds about 40,000 clones; 86% are singletons and the top ten take roughly an eighth. The input for sequencing was CD8+ T cells sorted from blood (inferred from file names), taken from a patient given nivolumab and ipilimumab in sequence. These receptors came from a human donor with melanoma. Each CDR3 is given with its conserved first and last residue. Fields, in order: V gene, clone size, J gene, D gene, CDR3 DNA, CDR3 protein. The D gene is left open where the match is weak. Part of the rows lack a size; the others show once, few, many or a class for expanded clones.

V gene: TRBV4-1; clone size: .; J gene: TRBJ2-7; D gene: TRBD1; CDR3 DNA: TGCGCCAGCAGCCAAGCGGACAGGACGTTGGACGAGCAGTACTTC; CDR3 protein: CASSQADRTLDEQYF
V gene: TRBV28; clone size: once; J gene: TRBJ1-2; D gene: TRBD1; CDR3 DNA: TGTGCCAGCAGGATAGACAGGGCGGACTATGGCTACACCTTC; CDR3 protein: CASRIDRADYGYTF
V gene: TRBV2; clone size: .; J gene: TRBJ2-3; D gene: .; CDR3 DNA: TGTGCCAGCATCAGAGGGACATTTTCTAGCACAGATACGCAGTATTTT; CDR3 protein: CASIRGTFSSTDTQYF
V gene: TRBV27; clone size: .; J gene: TRBJ2-1; D gene: TRBD2; CDR3 DNA: TGTGCCAGCAGTTCAACTAGCGCCACCTACAATGAGCAGTTCTTC; CDR3 protein: CASSSTSATYNEQFF
V gene: TRBV19; clone size: .; J gene: TRBJ2-5; D gene: TRBD1; CDR3 DNA: TGTGCCAGTACAGGACAGGGGCCCCAAGAGACCCAGTACTTC; CDR3 protein: CASTGQGPQETQYF
V gene: TRBV13; clone size: .; J gene: TRBJ2-3; D gene: TRBD2; CDR3 DNA: TGTGCCAGCAGCGGACGAGCGGGAGGCCTCACAGATACGCAGTATTTT; CDR3 protein: CASSGRAGGLTDTQYF
V gene: TRBV6-5; clone size: .; J gene: TRBJ2-1; D gene: .; CDR3 DNA: TGTGCCAGCAGTTACTCATCGGGGGTCAATGAGCAGTTCTTC; CDR3 protein: CASSYSSGVNEQFF
V gene: TRBV5-1; clone size: .; J gene: TRBJ2-3; D gene: TRBD2; CDR3 DNA: TGCGCCAGCAGCTTGGTTGCGGGAGGCCCCGATACGCAGTATTTT; CDR3 protein: CASSLVAGGPDTQYF
V gene: TRBV28; clone size: .; J gene: TRBJ1-1; D gene: .; CDR3 DNA: TGTGCCAGCAGTCCCCCCAAGGAACGGGGTCCTGAAGCTTTCTTT; CDR3 protein: CASSPPKERGPEAFF
V gene: TRBV28; clone size: .; J gene: TRBJ2-1; D gene: .; CDR3 DNA: TGTGCCAGCAGTGACAGCAGCTCCTACAATGAGCAGTTCTTC; CDR3 protein: CASSDSSSYNEQFF
V gene: TRBV27; clone size: once; J gene: TRBJ2-1; D gene: .; CDR3 DNA: TGTGCCAGCAGCTCAGGGGTCTACAATGAGCAGTTCTTC; CDR3 protein: CASSSGVYNEQFF
V gene: TRBV7-8; clone size: once; J gene: TRBJ1-5; D gene: .; CDR3 DNA: TGTGCCAGCAGCTTCGAGGGGGGGCAAGGACAGCCCCAGCATTTT; CDR3 protein: CASSFEGGQGQPQHF
V gene: TRBV10-1; clone size: .; J gene: TRBJ1-1; D gene: TRBD1; CDR3 DNA: TGCGCCAGCAGTGGGGGACAGGGGAACATGAACACTGAAGCTTTCTTT; CDR3 protein: CASSGGQGNMNTEAFF
V gene: TRBV5-1; clone size: .; J gene: TRBJ1-3; D gene: .; CDR3 DNA: TGCGCCAGCAGCTTGGCCAGGCAGAGCTCTGGAAACACCATATATTTT; CDR3 protein: CASSLARQSSGNTIYF
V gene: TRBV7-9; clone size: .; J gene: TRBJ1-2; D gene: .; CDR3 DNA: TGTGCCAGCAGCTTAGATGTGGGCCGGGGCTACACCTTC; CDR3 protein: CASSLDVGRGYTF
V gene: TRBV2; clone size: .; J gene: TRBJ1-4; D gene: TRBD1; CDR3 DNA: TGTGCCAGCAGTGAACCGGGGACAGGGGGGAATGAAAAACTGTTTTTT; CDR3 protein: CASSEPGTGGNEKLFF
V gene: TRBV11-2; clone size: .; J gene: TRBJ1-1; D gene: TRBD1; CDR3 DNA: TGTGCCAGCAGCTTAGGGACAGGGAAGAACACTGAAGCTTTCTTT; CDR3 protein: CASSLGTGKNTEAFF
V gene: TRBV4-3; clone size: .; J gene: TRBJ1-6; D gene: .; CDR3 DNA: TGCGCCAGCAGCCAAGAACTGTTTGGGGCAGGGGATAATTCACCCCTCCACTTT; CDR3 protein: CASSQELFGAGDNSPLHF
V gene: TRBV29-1; clone size: .; J gene: TRBJ2-7; D gene: TRBD1; CDR3 DNA: TGCAGCGTAACCGGGGACAGCTACGAGCAGTACTTC; CDR3 protein: CSVTGDSYEQYF
V gene: TRBV5-6; clone size: .; J gene: TRBJ2-1; D gene: .; CDR3 DNA: TGTGCCAGCAGGACAAGTTACAATGAGCAGTTCTTC; CDR3 protein: CASRTSYNEQFF
V gene: TRBV2; clone size: .; J gene: TRBJ2-7; D gene: TRBD1; CDR3 DNA: TGTGCCAGCAAACCAGGGGGCTGGTACGAGCAGTACTTC; CDR3 protein: CASKPGGWYEQYF
V gene: TRBV7-9; clone size: .; J gene: TRBJ1-2; D gene: TRBD1; CDR3 DNA: TGTGCCAGCAGCAATAACAAGGGGACAGGGGATGGCTACACCTTC; CDR3 protein: CASSNNKGTGDGYTF
V gene: TRBV5-8; clone size: .; J gene: TRBJ1-2; D gene: .; CDR3 DNA: TGTGCTCAACGGAGGGGCTCCGACTATGGCTACACCTTC; CDR3 protein: CAQRRGSDYGYTF
V gene: TRBV19; clone size: .; J gene: TRBJ1-1; D gene: .; CDR3 DNA: TGTGCCAGTAGTACCGGAGGAATGAACACTGAAGCTTTCTTT; CDR3 protein: CASSTGGMNTEAFF
V gene: TRBV29-1; clone size: .; J gene: TRBJ2-2; D gene: .; CDR3 DNA: TGCAGCGTTGATGCAGGTTCGAACACCGGGGAGCTGTTTTTT; CDR3 protein: CSVDAGSNTGELFF
V gene: TRBV16; clone size: .; J gene: TRBJ1-2; D gene: TRBD1; CDR3 DNA: TGTGCCAGCAGCCATACCGGACAGGGGATGGGCTACACCTTC; CDR3 protein: CASSHTGQGMGYTF
V gene: TRBV7-9; clone size: .; J gene: TRBJ2-1; D gene: TRBD2; CDR3 DNA: TGTGCCAGCAGCGACCCGGGACTAGCGGGAGGAGGGCGCAATGAGCAGTTCTTC; CDR3 protein: CASSDPGLAGGGRNEQFF
V gene: TRBV29-1; clone size: .; J gene: TRBJ2-1; D gene: TRBD2; CDR3 DNA: TGCAGCGTTGAAGACTGGGCGGGAGTTGTGTATGAGCAGTTCTTC; CDR3 protein: CSVEDWAGVVYEQFF
V gene: TRBV9; clone size: .; J gene: TRBJ2-2; D gene: .; CDR3 DNA: TGTGCCAGCAGCGTAGAGGCGGGCACGAACACCGGGGAGCTGTTTTTT; CDR3 protein: CASSVEAGTNTGELFF
V gene: TRBV11-3; clone size: .; J gene: TRBJ1-2; D gene: .; CDR3 DNA: TGTGCCAGCAGCTGGGGGGAGGACTATGGCTACACCTTC; CDR3 protein: CASSWGEDYGYTF
V gene: TRBV5-4; clone size: .; J gene: TRBJ2-7; D gene: TRBD2; CDR3 DNA: TGTGCCAGCAGCTCGGGGACTAGCGGGCGGGTCGAGCAGTACTTC; CDR3 protein: CASSSGTSGRVEQYF